This T cell receptor beta chain appears in the sequencing data of a study of T-cell reconstitution after alpha-beta-depleted transplantation in children. Germline CDR1 SEHNR, CDR2 FQNEAQ (reference sequence). The CDR3 loop spans 16 amino acids. V was pared by 5 bases and J by 1 base, with 17 bases between. Regarding the study as a whole: A year had passed since transplant, and T-cell counts and diversity by then came mostly from newly produced T cells. Some patients showed high day-60 TCRbeta diversity, which derived from surviving recipient T cells and thymic progenitors. Expanded clones from the graft, numbering several hundred, reportedly supplied alpha-beta T cells about two months after transplant.

TCRbeta library construction was performed incorporating unique molecular identifiers. TCRdb redid the calling of the PCR reads with MiXCR, one entry per CDR3 protein. The sample has 550,000 to 600,000 distinct CDR3 sequences, 20% to 25% seen once. About this clonotype itself: Its matching antigen is unknown.

The sample in question was PBMCs, mostly from graft donor cells, obtained 360 days after TCRalphabeta/CD19-depleted stem cell transplant. The chain combines TRBV7-9 with TRBJ2-5; D is uncertain. The receptor was derived from a boy younger than two who had a stem cell transplant for acute myeloid leukemia, so the T cells may come from the graft donor. CDR3 region: CASSPVGVTVQETQYF. In DNA, the CDR3 is TGTGCCAGCAGCCCCGTTGGAGTAACAGTCCAAGAGACCCAGTACTTC.